This entry describes one T cell receptor beta chain. The V and J ends lost 5 bases and 2 bases respectively, with 10 bases between them. Germline V gene sequence: CDR1 SGHTA, CDR2 FQGNSA. This CDR3 has 13 amino acids. This entry belongs to a study of T cells of healthy individuals. TCRdb analysed the 5' RACE reads with MiXCR anew, one entry per CDR3 protein. The repertoire consists of about 96,000 distinct CDR3 sequences, with 15% to 20% occurring once and the leading ten covering about 6.2%. The sequence came from a human donor in good health. V gene TRBV7-2 combines with J gene TRBJ2-7; possibly TRBD1 or TRBD2 for D (5 bases each). The CDR3 reads CASSRDRAYEQYF. The DNA of the CDR3 is TGTGCCAGCAGCCGGGACCGGGCCTACGAGCAGTACTTC.